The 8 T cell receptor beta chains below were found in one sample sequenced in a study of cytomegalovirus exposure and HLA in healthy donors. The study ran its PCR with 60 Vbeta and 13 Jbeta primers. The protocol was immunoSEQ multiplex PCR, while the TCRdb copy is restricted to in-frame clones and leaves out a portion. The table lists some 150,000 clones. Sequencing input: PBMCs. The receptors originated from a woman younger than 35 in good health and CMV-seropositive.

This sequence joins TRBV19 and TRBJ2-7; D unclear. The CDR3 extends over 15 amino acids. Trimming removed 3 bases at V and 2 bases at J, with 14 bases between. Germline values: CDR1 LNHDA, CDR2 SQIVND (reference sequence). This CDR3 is CASSIAGSLAYEQYF. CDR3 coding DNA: TGTGCCAGTAGTATTGCTGGCAGCCTAGCCTACGAGCAGTACTTC. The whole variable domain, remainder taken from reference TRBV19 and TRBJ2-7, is DGGITQSPKYLFRKEGQNVTLSCEQNLNHDAMYWYRQDPGQGLRLIYYSQIVNDFQKGDIAEGYSVSREKKESFPLTVTSAQKNPTAFYLCASSIAGSLAYEQYFGPGTRLTVT.

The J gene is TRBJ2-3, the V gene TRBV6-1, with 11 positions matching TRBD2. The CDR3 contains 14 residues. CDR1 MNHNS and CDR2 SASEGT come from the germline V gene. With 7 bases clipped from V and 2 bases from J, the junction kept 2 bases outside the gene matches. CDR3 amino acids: CASMGLADTDTQYF. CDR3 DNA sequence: TGTGCCAGCATGGGACTAGCGGACACAGATACGCAGTATTTT.

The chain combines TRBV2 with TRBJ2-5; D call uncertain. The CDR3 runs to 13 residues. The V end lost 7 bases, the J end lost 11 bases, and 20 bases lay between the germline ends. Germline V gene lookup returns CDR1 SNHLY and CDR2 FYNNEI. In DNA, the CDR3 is TGTGCCAGCAAGGAGATTTTGGCGCGAGAGCAGTACTTC. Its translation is CASKEILAREQYF.

The CDR3 protein is CASHPPDQETQYF. DNA of the CDR3: TGTGCCAGCCATCCTCCAGACCAAGAGACCCAGTACTTC. The chain couples TRBV2 to TRBJ2-5, with D hard to call. There are 13 residues in the CDR3. Looked up from germline, CDR1 is SNHLY and CDR2 is FYNNEI. Trimming shortened V by 8 bases and J by 0 bases, and 10 bases separated the two germline ends.

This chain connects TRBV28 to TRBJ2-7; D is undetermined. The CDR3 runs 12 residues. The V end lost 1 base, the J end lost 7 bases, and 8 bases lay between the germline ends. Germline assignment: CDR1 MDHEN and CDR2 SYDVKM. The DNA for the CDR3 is TGTGCCAGCAGTTTATCCCGGAGTGAGCAGTACTTC. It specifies CASSLSRSEQYF.

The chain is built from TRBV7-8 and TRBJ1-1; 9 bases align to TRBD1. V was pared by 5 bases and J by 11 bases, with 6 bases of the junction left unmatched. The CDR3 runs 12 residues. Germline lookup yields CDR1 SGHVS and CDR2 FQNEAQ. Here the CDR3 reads CASSGRDRVAFF. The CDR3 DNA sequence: TGTGCCAGCAGCGGGCGGGACAGGGTGGCTTTCTTT.

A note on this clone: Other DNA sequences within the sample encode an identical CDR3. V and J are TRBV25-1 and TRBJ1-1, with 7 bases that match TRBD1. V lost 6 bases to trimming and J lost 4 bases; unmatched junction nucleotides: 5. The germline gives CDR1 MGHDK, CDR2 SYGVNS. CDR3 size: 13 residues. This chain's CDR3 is CASSRQGLTEAFF. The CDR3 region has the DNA TGTGCCAGCAGCAGACAGGGTCTCACTGAAGCTTTCTTT.

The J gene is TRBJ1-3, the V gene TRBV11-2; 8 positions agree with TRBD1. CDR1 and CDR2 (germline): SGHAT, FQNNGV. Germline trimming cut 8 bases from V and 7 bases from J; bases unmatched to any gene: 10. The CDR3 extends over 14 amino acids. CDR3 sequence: CASCTRGPGNTIYF. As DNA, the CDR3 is TGTGCCAGCTGCACCAGGGGGCCGGGGAACACCATATATTTT.